One and the same sample provided the 11 T cell receptor beta chains below, sequenced in a study of Ad26.COV2.S vaccination and SARS-CoV-2 variants. Profiling relied on immunoSEQ multiplex PCR, and the TCRdb table lists in-frame clones only, not all of them. The sample shows approximately 480,000 clones, around 85% of them seen only once. Indicated treatment: some 20 received Ad26.COV2.S at low or high dose, single or two shots; about 5 received placebo; per-sample allocation not given. Sampling happened 63 days after the first vaccine or placebo injection. The source was peripheral blood, collected in a trial of Ad26.COV2.S vaccine versus placebo. The receptors here all came from a person between 18 and 59 years old who received the Ad26.COV2.S COVID-19 vaccine or a placebo.

The chain joins TRBV6-2 or TRBV6-3 to TRBJ2-7, with TRBD2 matching over 14 bases. J lost 1 base, V lost 4 bases, and 9 bases had no gene match. The CDR3 is 18 residues long. The germline V gene encodes CDR1 MNHEY and CDR2 SVGEGT. CDR3 nucleotides: TGTGCCAGCAGTTCCAGAGGACTAGCGGGAGGTGGTTCCTACGAGCAGTACTTC. Its translation is CASSSRGLAGGGSYEQYF.

The V call is TRBV3-1 (or the pseudogene TRBV3-2), the J call TRBJ1-6, with D uncertain. V lost 4 bases to trimming and J lost 10 bases, with 17 bases between them. CDR1 and CDR2 (germline): LGHDT, YNNKEL (reference sequence). This CDR3 has 15 residues. DNA for the CDR3: TGTGCCAGCAGCCGAACTACTCGCTCCGGGTCACCCCTCCACTTT. Translation: CASSRTTRSGSPLHF.

The chain has TRBV7-2 and TRBJ2-5; D could derive from TRBD1 or TRBD2 (5 bases each). From germline, CDR1 is SGHTA and CDR2 FQGNSA. This CDR3 is built from 14 residues. With 5 bases removed from V and 4 bases from J, the gap between germline ends came to 14 bases. The DNA of the CDR3 is TGTGCCAGCAGCCCAGGTGGGGGTTTAGAGACCCAGTACTTC. Translated, it gives CASSPGGGLETQYF.

The chain combines TRBV5-1 with TRBJ2-7; TRBD2 agrees at 7 bases. Germline V gene data show CDR1 as SGHRS and CDR2 as YFSETQ. J was trimmed by 5 bases and V by 3 bases; bases with no gene match: 8. The length of the CDR3 is 14 residues. Here the CDR3 DNA reads TGCGCCAGCAGCTCCTCGGGACTATGGAACGAGCAGTACTTC. As protein: CASSSSGLWNEQYF.

This chain uses TRBV7-8 with TRBJ2-7; 10 nucleotides line up with TRBD1. Per the germline V gene, CDR1 is SGHVS and CDR2 is FQNEAQ. The CDR3 runs 15 residues. V was pared by 8 bases and J by 6 bases, with 13 bases of the junction left unmatched. CDR3 bases: TGTGCCAGCGGGGACGGGACAGGGGTTTTTAGCGAGCAGTACTTC. Residues: CASGDGTGVFSEQYF.

This chain connects TRBV12-3 or TRBV12-4 to TRBJ2-7; D gene uncertain. The CDR3 covers 12 residues. Trimming cost V 0 bases and J 6 bases, with 6 bases left between them. CDR3 sequence: CASSLAFGEQYF. The DNA for the CDR3 is TGTGCCAGCAGTTTAGCCTTTGGCGAGCAGTACTTC.

The V call is TRBV9, the J call TRBJ1-1; D not certain. The CDR3 extends over 15 amino acids. The germline V gene encodes CDR1 SGDLS and CDR2 YYNGEE. The V and J ends lost 0 bases and 4 bases respectively, with 13 bases between them. This CDR3 reads CASSVVRQFATEAFF. DNA of the CDR3: TGTGCCAGCAGCGTAGTTAGGCAGTTTGCCACTGAAGCTTTCTTT.

This clone has just one count. The CDR3 reads CASSMDSNSYNEQFF. The CDR3 DNA reads as TGTGCCAGTAGTATGGACAGTAACTCCTACAATGAGCAGTTCTTC. V is TRBV19 and J is TRBJ2-1; TRBD1 might be the D (6 bases). CDR3 length: 15 residues. V lost 3 bases and J lost 0, with 9 bases in between. In germline, CDR1 is LNHDA, CDR2 SQIVND (reference sequence).

On this clone itself: Other DNA sequences in the same sample also yield this CDR3. The gene calls are TRBV5-1 and TRBJ1-2; maybe TRBD1 (5 bases). V was trimmed by 2 bases and J by 0 bases, leaving 8 bases between them. This CDR3 is built from 14 residues. Germline assignment: CDR1 SGHRS and CDR2 YFSETQ. This CDR3 reads CASSLDSANYGYTF. CDR3 nucleotides: TGCGCCAGCAGCTTAGACAGCGCTAACTATGGCTACACCTTC.

V gene TRBV28 combines with J gene TRBJ1-1; D is unclear. Trimming removed 4 bases from V and 11 bases from J, with 14 bases in between. CDR1 MDHEN and CDR2 SYDVKM come from the germline V gene. CDR3 length: 12 residues. CDR3 bases: TGTGCCAGCAGTTCGGATCGCCGCGGGGCTTTCTTT. Translating gives CASSSDRRGAFF.

Here the CDR3 DNA reads TGTGCCAGCACCGGAGCGCGCCAGTCCTACGAGCAGTACTTC. This encodes CASTGARQSYEQYF. The V gene is TRBV7-9, the J gene TRBJ2-7; no reliable D call. The CDR3 is 14 residues long. V lost 7 bases and J 1 base, leaving 14 bases between the germline ends. Germline V lookup: CDR1 SEHNR, CDR2 FQNEAQ (reference sequence).